The rows below give T cell receptor beta chains drawn from one sample of a study of read filtering for tumor transcriptome and immune sequencing. TCRdb re-called the reads through MiXCR, storing one row per CDR3 protein. The data contain more than 35,000 distinct CDR3 sequences, about 12% of them singletons. The sequencing input was a population of CD138-negative cells sorted from bone marrow. Receptors were obtained from a donor at least 40 years old with multiple myeloma. The CDR3 runs from the conserved cysteine through the conserved F or W. D genes are given only for firm matches. A row's size may be missing; if present it is once, few, many or a size class.

D gene	V gene	clone size	J gene	CDR3 DNA	CDR3 protein
NA	TRBV11-2	many	TRBJ2-2	TGTGCCAGCAGCTCCCCCTCGGACTGGCTGCGGGCCGGGGAGCTGTTTTTT	CASSSPSDWLRAGELFF
NA	TRBV29-1	many	TRBJ1-5	TGCAGCGTGCTACCCCGGGACGACGATAGCAATCAGCCCCAGCATTTT	CSVLPRDDDSNQPQHF
NA	TRBV7-2	NA	TRBJ1-2	TGTGCCAGCAGCTTAGGTGGAGCCCACTATGGCTACACCTTC	CASSLGGAHYGYTF
NA	TRBV29-1	many	TRBJ1-2	TGCAGCGTCGGGGGCAACTATGGCTACACCTTC	CSVGGNYGYTF
NA	TRBV2	few	TRBJ2-1	TGTGCCAGCAGTGGGGGGTCTCTCCACAATGAGCAGTTCTTC	CASSGGSLHNEQFF
NA	TRBV20-1	NA	TRBJ2-2	TGCAGTGCTTGGGACTGGGCGAACACCGGGGAGCTGTTTTTT	CSAWDWANTGELFF
TRBD2	TRBV20-1	many	TRBJ2-3	TGCAGTGCTCCCCGGGCGGGGGGGCGTACAGATACGCAGTATTTT	CSAPRAGGRTDTQYF
TRBD2	TRBV9	many	TRBJ2-3	TGTGCCAGCAGCTCGGCCGGGACTAGCGGCGATACGCAGTATTTT	CASSSAGTSGDTQYF
NA	TRBV10-3	many	TRBJ1-5	TGTGCCATCAGTGCAAACAGGACCAATCAGCCCCAGCATTTT	CAISANRTNQPQHF
NA	TRBV20-1	many	TRBJ2-3	TGCAGTGCCACGCCTGAGCTGTATACGCAGTATTTT	CSATPELYTQYF
NA	TRBV7-8	many	TRBJ1-4	TGTGCCAGCAGCTCACGTGGGTGGACAAGTAATGAAAAACTGTTTTTT	CASSSRGWTSNEKLFF
NA	TRBV2	many	TRBJ2-3	TGTGCCAGCGTGCTGTGGCACACAGATACGCAGTATTTT	CASVLWHTDTQYF
TRBD2	TRBV12-3/TRBV12-4	many	TRBJ2-1	TGTGCCAGCACTACCGGGGGGGCCTACAATGAGCAGTTCTTC	CASTTGGAYNEQFF
NA	TRBV20-1	many	TRBJ1-6	TGCAGTGCCCTTCAAAGCTCCTATAATTCACCCCTCCACTTT	CSALQSSYNSPLHF
NA	TRBV7-6	many	TRBJ2-1	TGTGCCAGCAGCTTAGTGAGGGATTCGAATGAGCAGTTCTTC	CASSLVRDSNEQFF
TRBD1	TRBV6-6	many	TRBJ2-7	TGTGCCAGCAGGGGACAGTCGGGCTCCTACGAGCAGTACTTC	CASRGQSGSYEQYF
NA	TRBV28	many	TRBJ1-5	TGTGCCAGCACCCCCCCACAGCGAACTAGCAATCAGCCCCAGCATTTT	CASTPPQRTSNQPQHF
NA	TRBV5-5	NA	TRBJ2-1	TGTGCCAGCACCCGATCAAGAGGAAGGGGAGGTTTGTCTGTGAATGGGCAGTTCTTC	CASTRSRGRGGLSVNGQFF
NA	TRBV11-2	many	TRBJ2-5	TGTGCCAGCAGCCCAGTGGGGGGCCGGGAGACCCAGTACTTC	CASSPVGGRETQYF
NA	TRBV7-9	NA	TRBJ1-1	TGTGCCAGCAGCTTACCGGTCGGGAACACTGAAGCTTTCTTT	CASSLPVGNTEAFF
NA	TRBV20-1	many	TRBJ2-3	TGCAGTGCTAGCGGGGCCCCAGATACGCAGTATTTT	CSASGAPDTQYF
TRBD1	TRBV28	many	TRBJ1-5	TGTGCCAGCAGCTGGACAGGGGTTAGCAATCAGCCCCAGCATTTT	CASSWTGVSNQPQHF
NA	TRBV11-2	medium-sized	TRBJ1-1	TGTGCCAGCAGCTTAGACTACGGCCTAACGAACACTGAAGCTTTCTTT	CASSLDYGLTNTEAFF
NA	TRBV7-2	many	TRBJ2-1	TGTGCCAGCAGCGCAACGGCGGACAGCTACAATGAGCAGTTCTTC	CASSATADSYNEQFF
TRBD1	TRBV20-1	many	TRBJ1-1	TGCAGTGCTCCCCAAAGTGGGACAGGAGTCTCTGAAGCTTTCTTT	CSAPQSGTGVSEAFF
NA	TRBV6-2/TRBV6-3	many	TRBJ2-3	TGTGCCAGCAGGGGGGGGCCAGATACGCAGTATTTT	CASRGGPDTQYF
NA	TRBV28	few	TRBJ1-2	TGTGCCAGCAGTTCCGCCAGGGGCTCTCTTCATGGCTACACCTTC	CASSSARGSLHGYTF
TRBD1	TRBV12-3/TRBV12-4	many	TRBJ1-5	TGTGCCAGCAGCCCCTCCGGGACAGGGGTCGGCAATCAGCCCCAGCATTTT	CASSPSGTGVGNQPQHF
NA	TRBV5-1	many	TRBJ1-1	TGCGCCAGCAGCGCCCGGGACCGAAGCACTGAAGCTTTCTTT	CASSARDRSTEAFF
NA	TRBV7-9	many	TRBJ1-1	TGTGCCAGCAGCCAAGGGATGAACACTGAAGCTTTCTTT	CASSQGMNTEAFF
NA	TRBV11-2	many	TRBJ2-5	TGTGCCAGCAGCACTAGAGAGACCCAGTACTTC	CASSTRETQYF
NA	TRBV9	many	TRBJ2-1	TGTGCCAGCAGCGTAGACCCGAGCTCCTACAATGAGCAGTTCTTC	CASSVDPSSYNEQFF
NA	TRBV29-1	many	TRBJ2-1	TGCAGCGTTGAAGGCGGGACGGCCGTCGGGCAGTTCTTC	CSVEGGTAVGQFF
NA	TRBV6-5	NA	TRBJ2-1	TGTGCCGGCAGTGTGAACAATGAGCAGTTCTTC	CAGSVNNEQFF
NA	TRBV3-1	many	TRBJ2-1	TGTGCCAGCAGCATCGGATTGGCGTCCACTGAGCAGTTCTTC	CASSIGLASTEQFF
NA	TRBV20-1	many	TRBJ2-5	TGCAGTTCGGCCTCGGGGGCAGAGACCCAGTACTTC	CSSASGAETQYF
NA	TRBV10-1	many	TRBJ1-1	TGCGCCAGCAGTGATAATTGGGGACCCCCGGACACTGAAGCTTTCTTT	CASSDNWGPPDTEAFF
NA	TRBV10-3	many	TRBJ1-5	TGTGCCATCAGAGGGTATAGCAATCAGCCCCAGCATTTT	CAIRGYSNQPQHF
NA	TRBV29-1	many	TRBJ1-1	TGCAGCGTTGAATCTCGGGCCAAAGCTTTCTTT	CSVESRAKAFF
NA	TRBV28	many	TRBJ2-1	TGTGCCAGCAGTTTACCGTGGGGGAACGGCAATGAGCAGTTCTTC	CASSLPWGNGNEQFF
NA	TRBV20-1	many	TRBJ2-6	TGCAGTGCTAGAACAGATGGCTTAGCCAACGTCCTGACTTTC	CSARTDGLANVLTF
NA	TRBV7-9	many	TRBJ2-7	TGTGCCAGCAGCGAAGCCGGGGGCACCTACGAGCAGTACTTC	CASSEAGGTYEQYF
NA	TRBV5-5	many	TRBJ1-1	TGTGCCAGCAGCTTTAGCAGGGAAACTGAAGCTTTCTTT	CASSFSRETEAFF
NA	TRBV28	many	TRBJ1-3	TGTGCCAGCAGTCCCGCTGGAATTCTCTCTGGAAACACCATATATTTT	CASSPAGILSGNTIYF
NA	TRBV11-3	many	TRBJ2-5	TGTGCCAGCAGCTTTACCTTCTCGGAGACCCAGTACTTC	CASSFTFSETQYF
NA	TRBV6-6	many	TRBJ2-1	TGTGCCAAACCGGACGGGGATGAGCAGTTCTTC	CAKPDGDEQFF
NA	TRBV4-2	many	TRBJ1-1	TGTGCCAGCAGCCAAGTGGGGTCCTCTAACACTGAAGCTTTCTTT	CASSQVGSSNTEAFF
TRBD1	TRBV7-9	many	TRBJ2-7	TGTGCCAGCAGCCCACCGACAGGGGCGACCTACGAGCAGTACTTC	CASSPPTGATYEQYF
TRBD2	TRBV20-1	once	TRBJ2-7	TGCAGTGCTGATGGGGCTAGCGGGTTAAGCGAGCAGTACTTC	CSADGASGLSEQYF
NA	TRBV29-1	many	TRBJ2-5	TGCAGCGCTGCCCCCCAGGCCGAGGAGACCCAGTACTTC	CSAAPQAEETQYF
NA	TRBV27	NA	TRBJ2-7	TGTGCCAGCAGTTTACGGGGTTACGAGCAGTACTTC	CASSLRGYEQYF
TRBD1	TRBV5-1	many	TRBJ2-7	TGCGCCAGCAGCACCTTGGGACAGGTAAACAACGAGCAGTACTTC	CASSTLGQVNNEQYF
TRBD2	TRBV12-3/TRBV12-4	many	TRBJ2-1	TGTGCCAGCAGTCCTGGACTAGCGGGGGGCCGGGAGTTC	CASSPGLAGGREF